This entry features one T cell receptor (beta chain) sequence. A second nested PCR with blocking oligonucleotides suppressed unpaired genes. MiXCR, run by TCRdb on the emulsion pairing reads, gives a single entry per CDR3 protein. The data show about 40,000 distinct CDR3 sequences, about 50% seen once. Paired alpha-beta TCRs of CD8+ T cells were analyzed by expanded emulsion RT-PCR. CDR3 length equals 11 residues. The germline V gene has CDR1 SQVTM and CDR2 ANQGSEA. V lost 4 bases to trimming and J lost 8 bases, with 11 bases between them. This entry belongs to a study of T cell repertoires in breast cancer.

The sample taken for sequencing was CD8+ T cells. The clonotype originates from a pool of human donors with breast cancer or a healthy control (not recorded which). The chain has TRBV29-1 and TRBJ2-5, with D possibly being TRBD2 (5 bases). CDR3 sequence reads: CSVGRTATQYF. As DNA, the CDR3 is TGCAGCGTTGGAAGGACTGCCACCCAGTACTTC.